One sample yielded the 29 T cell receptor beta chains listed below, sequenced in a study of spatial heterogeneity in lung cancer. Using its own MiXCR run on the 5' RACE reads, TCRdb lists one record per CDR3 protein. The sample holds some 120,000 distinct CDR3 sequences, 9% to 15% seen once. Time point given: blood at routine non-recurrence follow-up after resection. No cell sorting; template was whole RNA from tumor, lung tissue or PBMC. Material: PBMCs, obtained at follow-up. Every receptor here comes from a male donor with early-stage non-small cell lung cancer.

This clonotype has ten or more counts. This rearrangement joins TRBV27 to TRBJ2-7; D not certain. The CDR3 extends over 16 amino acids. CDR1 and CDR2 (germline): MNHEY, SMNVEV (reference sequence). Trimming took off 8 bases at V and 0 bases at J, with 20 bases between the two ends. CDR3 sequence: CASSAQIRQASYEQYF. CDR3 bases: TGTGCCAGCTCCGCCCAGATTAGACAAGCCTCCTACGAGCAGTACTTC.

This clonotype was seen at least ten times. The chain combines TRBV29-1 with TRBJ2-1, with 8 bases aligning to TRBD2. This CDR3 has 14 amino acids. Looked up from germline, CDR1 is SQVTM and CDR2 is ANQGSEA. V gave up 4 bases and J gave up 6 bases; unmatched junction bases: 8. CDR3 sequence reads: CSVASGGRSNEQFF. The CDR3 region has the DNA TGCAGCGTTGCGAGCGGGGGCCGTTCCAATGAGCAGTTCTTC.

This clonotype occurred many times. The chain couples TRBV7-2 to TRBJ2-2; D possibly corresponds to TRBD2 (6 bases). CDR1 is SGHTA and CDR2 is FQGNSA in the germline V gene. Trimming removed 5 bases from V and 6 bases from J, with 13 bases in between. This CDR3 has 14 amino acids. Here the CDR3 reads CASSPSAGSGELFF. In DNA, the CDR3 is TGTGCCAGCAGCCCTAGCGCAGGGTCCGGGGAGCTGTTTTTT. Full variable domain (rest looked up from reference TRBV7-2 and TRBJ2-2): GAGVSQSPSNKVTEKGKDVELRCDPISGHTALYWYRQSLGQGLEFLIYFQGNSAPDKSGLPSDRFSAERTGGSVSTLTIQRTQQEDSAVYLCASSPSAGSGELFFGEGSRLTVL.

This clonotype was observed a handful of times. The chain joins TRBV9 to TRBJ2-3; D is undetermined. The CDR3 is 12 amino acids. Germline V lookup: CDR1 SGDLS, CDR2 YYNGEE. V lost 0 bases to trimming and J lost 5 bases, with 4 bases between them. The CDR3 DNA sequence: TGTGCCAGCAGCGTAGGGGAAGATACGCAGTATTTT. Translation: CASSVGEDTQYF.

This clonotype was observed a handful of times. The V and J genes are TRBV20-1 and TRBJ1-2; D unclear. V shed 1 base and J shed 0 bases, with 18 bases lying between them. The CDR3 length is 17 residues. Germline CDR1 is DFQATT and CDR2 is SNEGSKA (reference sequence). CDR3 nucleotide sequence: TGCAGTGCTAGAGTCGACCGGGCAGGCTTTCCTAACTATGGCTACACCTTC. The encoded protein is CSARVDRAGFPNYGYTF.

This clonotype is labeled medium-sized (0.01 to 0.1%). V usage is TRBV24-1 and J usage is TRBJ2-3; no firm D call. CDR1 and CDR2 (germline): KGHDR, SFDVKD. Trimming removed 4 bases from V and 9 bases from J, with 13 bases in between. The CDR3 sequence is 13 residues long. This chain's CDR3 is CATSDAPVPTQYF. CDR3 coding DNA: TGTGCCACCAGTGACGCCCCCGTGCCCACGCAGTATTTT.

The rearrangement links TRBV5-4 to TRBJ2-1; D may be TRBD1 or TRBD2 (5 bases each). The V end was cut by 4 bases, the J end by 7 bases, with 24 bases between. The CDR3 covers 17 residues. CDR1 is SGHNT and CDR2 is YYREEE in the germline V gene (reference sequence). Here the CDR3 reads CASSEELWGQGVNEQFF. The CDR3 DNA follows: TGTGCCAGCAGCGAAGAGTTGTGGGGCCAGGGAGTGAATGAGCAGTTCTTC.

The sample holds a few counts of this clonotype. The chain joins TRBV5-1 to TRBJ1-1; D perhaps matches TRBD1 (6 bases). The CDR3 totals 16 residues. Trimming cost V 0 bases and J 2 bases, with 14 bases left between them. Germline V lookup: CDR1 SGHRS, CDR2 YFSETQ. The CDR3 loop reads CASSLAQGRDNTEAFF. CDR3 DNA sequence: TGCGCCAGCAGCTTGGCACAGGGAAGGGACAACACTGAAGCTTTCTTT.

This sequence joins TRBV19 and TRBJ2-7; D call uncertain. V gave up 8 bases and J gave up 0 bases, with 14 bases separating them. The CDR3 runs to 14 residues. Germline-derived CDR1 and CDR2 are LNHDA and SQIVND (reference sequence). For the CDR3, the DNA is TGTGCCAGTTCCTCTCCGGGCACCTCCTACGAGCAGTACTTC. It is translated as CASSSPGTSYEQYF.

The sample holds a few counts of this clonotype. The chain is built from TRBV7-9 and TRBJ2-6, with a tentative D call TRBD1 (5 bases). Germline CDR1 and CDR2: SEHNR and FQNEAQ (reference sequence). The CDR3 sequence is 18 residues long. V lost 5 bases, J lost 4 bases, and 21 bases lay in between. CDR3 in DNA: TGTGCCAGCAGCACCCGTCCCTCAGGGTGGCCGGGGGCCAACGTCCTGACTTTC. Its protein product is CASSTRPSGWPGANVLTF.

This clonotype was seen ten or more times. This sequence joins TRBV29-1 and TRBJ2-1; 8 nucleotides line up with TRBD2. The CDR3 is made up of 13 amino acids. In germline, CDR1 is SQVTM, CDR2 ANQGSEA. The CDR3 DNA reads as TGCAGTAGCGGGGAGAGCTCCTACAATGAGCAGTTCTTC. It specifies CSSGESSYNEQFF.

The chain employs TRBV9 and TRBJ2-7; D is ambiguous. This CDR3 has 13 residues. Germline assignment: CDR1 SGDLS and CDR2 YYNGEE. V dropped 1 base and J dropped 7 bases, with 12 bases sitting between them. CDR3 in DNA: TGTGCCAGCAGCGTAACCCTACAGACTGAGCAGTACTTC. Encoded protein: CASSVTLQTEQYF. Filled out from reference TRBV9 and TRBJ2-7, the complete variable domain reads DSGVTQTPKHLITATGQRVTLRCSPRSGDLSVYWYQQSLDQGLQFLIQYYNGEERAKGNILERFSAQQFPDLHSELNLSSLELGDSALYFCASSVTLQTEQYFGPGTRLTVT.

This clonotype has more than one count but fewer than ten. Here the CDR3 reads CASSQDLPGARTEAFF. In nucleotides, the CDR3 is TGCGCCAGCAGCCAAGATCTCCCGGGGGCAAGAACTGAAGCTTTCTTT. The rearrangement links TRBV4-3 to TRBJ1-1; TRBD1 is a possible D gene (6 bases). The V end lost 0 bases, the J end lost 5 bases, and 16 bases lay between the germline ends. CDR1 is LGHNA and CDR2 is YSLEER in the germline V gene. The CDR3 is made up of 16 amino acids.

V usage is TRBV20-1 and J usage is TRBJ2-1; D ambiguous. Germline V lookup: CDR1 DFQATT, CDR2 SNEGSKA (reference sequence). The CDR3 covers 14 residues. The V end was cut by 5 bases, the J end by 0 bases, with 11 bases between. This CDR3 reads CSAQPADSYNEQFF. The CDR3 DNA follows: TGCAGTGCTCAACCCGCAGACTCCTACAATGAGCAGTTCTTC.

The chain carries TRBV27 and TRBJ1-6; 8 bases are shared with TRBD1. Germline V gene data show CDR1 as MNHEY and CDR2 as SMNVEV (reference sequence). The CDR3 loop spans 17 amino acids. Trimming removed 5 bases from V and 1 base from J; junction bases left unmatched: 7. This CDR3 reads CASSPGTGFSYNSPLHF. CDR3 nucleotide sequence: TGTGCCAGCAGTCCCGGGACAGGATTTTCCTATAATTCACCCCTCCACTTT.

The V and J genes are TRBV12-3 or TRBV12-4 and TRBJ2-3, with TRBD1 identical over 9 bases. The V and J ends lost 3 bases and 7 bases, in that order; junction bases with no gene match: 5. The CDR3 covers 14 residues. CDR3 sequence reads: CASSFRDRVNTQYF. In DNA form, the CDR3 reads TGTGCCAGCAGTTTCCGGGACAGGGTGAATACGCAGTATTTT.

This clonotype was counted between two and nine times. The rearrangement uses TRBV7-9 and TRBJ2-2; tentatively, D is TRBD2 (5 bases). The ends were cut back, 5 bases at V and 7 bases at J, with 8 bases in the middle. Germline CDR1 is SEHNR and CDR2 is FQNEAQ (reference sequence). The CDR3 runs to 12 residues. Here the CDR3 reads CASSVGDGELFF. DNA of the CDR3: TGTGCCAGCAGCGTCGGGGACGGGGAGCTGTTTTTT.

This clonotype has at least ten counts. V and J are TRBV29-1 and TRBJ2-1; TRBD1 or TRBD2 may be the D gene (5 bases each). This CDR3 comprises 13 residues. V lost 7 bases to trimming and J lost 10 bases, with 20 bases between them. Germline lookup yields CDR1 SQVTM and CDR2 ANQGSEA. CDR3 sequence: CSAAPRGRGEQFF. The CDR3 DNA is TGCAGCGCCGCCCCCCGGGGAAGGGGCGAGCAGTTCTTC.

This clonotype was picked up a small number of times. The chain's CDR3 is CASSLDQHGSDTQYF. DNA of the CDR3: TGTGCCAGCAGCTTAGATCAACACGGGTCAGATACGCAGTATTTT. The rearrangement uses TRBV5-4 and TRBJ2-3; unclear D gene. Germline loops: CDR1 SGHNT, CDR2 YYREEE (reference sequence). This CDR3 comprises 15 residues. Trimming removed 2 bases from V and 4 bases from J, with 14 bases in between.

This clonotype was counted at least ten times. The rearrangement uses TRBV3-1 and TRBJ2-7; the D is unclear. Trimming stripped 3 bases from V and 5 bases from J, with 17 bases between. Germline lookup yields CDR1 LGHDT and CDR2 YNNKEL (reference sequence). CDR3 length: 15 residues. The CDR3 protein is CASSHVTVPLDEQYF. The CDR3 DNA sequence: TGTGCCAGCAGCCACGTAACAGTACCCCTAGACGAGCAGTACTTC.

This chain joins TRBV5-1 and TRBJ2-7; a weak D match, TRBD1 (6 bases). Germline V gene data show CDR1 as SGHRS and CDR2 as YFSETQ. The V and J ends lost 4 bases and 7 bases respectively, with 12 bases between them. The CDR3 sequence is 12 residues long. The CDR3 DNA sequence: TGCGCCAGCAGCCCGACAGGAGAGGAGCAGTACTTC. Translated: CASSPTGEEQYF.

This clonotype was detected only a few times. This rearrangement joins TRBV7-2 to TRBJ2-2; D is unresolved. V gave up 5 bases and J gave up 1 base, with 8 bases separating them. Looked up from germline, CDR1 is SGHTA and CDR2 is FQGNSA. This CDR3 region has 14 residues. In DNA, the CDR3 is TGTGCCAGCAGCCTAGGATGGAACACCGGGGAGCTGTTTTTT. It specifies CASSLGWNTGELFF.

The sample holds many counts of this clonotype. The CDR3 protein is CASSESRVYYNEQFF. The CDR3 DNA reads as TGTGCCAGCAGTGAATCTAGAGTTTACTACAATGAGCAGTTCTTC. V usage is TRBV2 and J usage is TRBJ2-1; D not certain. V was pared by 2 bases and J by 3 bases, with 11 bases between. Germline-derived CDR1 and CDR2 are SNHLY and FYNNEI. The CDR3 sequence is 15 residues long.

The chain uses TRBV12-3 or TRBV12-4 and TRBJ1-2; D perhaps matches TRBD1 (5 bases). The CDR3 totals 13 residues. Deletions cut 7 bases from V and 2 bases from J, with 11 bases between. CDR3: CASTGGANYGYTF. CDR3 bases: TGTGCCAGCACCGGCGGGGCAAACTATGGCTACACCTTC.

V gene TRBV28 combines with J gene TRBJ2-5; 9 nucleotides align to TRBD1. V shed 1 base and J 8 bases; nucleotides not matched to a gene: 20. The CDR3 consists of 19 residues. Germline V lookup: CDR1 MDHEN, CDR2 SYDVKM. CDR3 in DNA: TGTGCCAGCAGTTTATCTCGGCGGGCCCTTGCGGACAGGGGTTTAACCCAGTACTTC. Protein sequence: CASSLSRRALADRGLTQYF.

The table lists this clonotype with many counts. This CDR3 reads CASSPGLSLYNEQFF. Written as DNA, the CDR3 is TGTGCCAGCAGCCCTGGACTGAGTCTCTACAATGAGCAGTTCTTC. The rearrangement joins TRBV11-3 to TRBJ2-1; D might be TRBD2 (5 bases). Germline V CDR1 and CDR2: SGHNT, YENEEA. This CDR3 contains 15 residues. Trimming took 5 bases from V and 3 from J, leaving 14 bases between them.

This clonotype was found a few times. V gene TRBV5-4 combines with J gene TRBJ2-3; TRBD1 is a possible D gene (5 bases). The germline V and J ends were trimmed by 0 bases and 0 bases, with 8 bases remaining between them. The germline gives CDR1 SGHNT, CDR2 YYREEE (reference sequence). The CDR3 spans 15 residues. The CDR3 is CASSLGQFSTDTQYF. The CDR3 DNA reads as TGTGCCAGCAGCTTGGGACAGTTCAGCACAGATACGCAGTATTTT.

The J gene is TRBJ2-5, the V gene TRBV5-1, with 12 positions matching TRBD2. In germline, CDR1 is SGHRS, CDR2 YFSETQ. CDR3 length: 17 amino acids. J was trimmed by 4 bases and V by 4 bases; bases with no gene match: 11. Written as DNA, the CDR3 is TGCGCCAGCAGCATCGGGACTAGCGGGCCCGGGAGAGAGACCCAGTACTTC. It codes for CASSIGTSGPGRETQYF.

This clonotype was seen more than once but under ten times. The chain uses TRBV20-1 and TRBJ1-1; a weak D match, TRBD1 (5 bases). The V gene lost 5 bases and the J gene lost 6 bases, with 13 bases spanning the gap. The CDR3 runs 12 residues. Germline assignment: CDR1 DFQATT and CDR2 SNEGSKA (reference sequence). The CDR3 nucleotides read TGCAGTGCTGGAGCCGGGGGGGCTGAAGCTTTCTTT. It translates to CSAGAGGAEAFF.